The entry that follows covers one TCR beta chain sequence. Germline CDR1 LGHNA, CDR2 YNFKEQ. The CDR3 consists of 17 residues. Trimming removed 3 bases from V and 2 bases from J; junction bases left unmatched: 8. Per the study methods: Counts of nucleated cells, estimated from reference gene primer amplification, were obtained. TCRdb keeps only in-frame clones here, not all; method: immunoSEQ multiplex PCR. V, J and clone size are those of that table, while D and trimming were read from the DNA. The sample contains fewer than 200,000 clones, 85% of which appear only once. The data stem from a study of blood T cell repertoires in COVID-19. Whole-study context: Acute and convalescent COVID-19 specimens originated in the United States, Italy and Spain. From T cells, B-cell-depleted T cells, or PBMCs came the material, which was cDNA or gDNA.

This chain uses TRBV4-2 with TRBJ2-1, with 9 bases aligning to TRBD2. This clonotype was sampled from a human donor with acute or convalescent COVID-19. The donor label of this sample is uncertain. The sample taken for sequencing was peripheral blood. In DNA form, the CDR3 reads TGTGCCAGCAGCCACCAAGGGGAGCGGGGGGCCTACAATGAGCAGTTCTTC. Amino acids: CASSHQGERGAYNEQFF.